A selection of T cell receptor beta chains follows, all from one sample in a study of siplizumab effects on memory and regulatory T cells. Method: immunoSEQ multiplex PCR; TCRdb's copy keeps in-frame clones and lacks some. The sample has approximately 52,000 clones, 95% to 97% seen once. The specimen sequenced was naive CD4+ T cells sorted from blood. These receptors all stem from a human donor in good health. CDR3s include the opening cysteine and the closing phenylalanine or tryptophan. The order of the fields is clone size, D gene, J gene, V gene, CDR3 protein, CDR3 DNA. The D gene is left open where the match is weak. Clone size is stated in some rows and not others, as once, few, many or a class when expanded.

size: .; D: .; J: TRBJ2-5; V: TRBV18; CDR3: CASSPGRVETQYF; DNA: TGTGCCAGCTCACCCGGGAGAGTGGAGACCCAGTACTTC
size: .; D: .; J: TRBJ1-1; V: TRBV29-1; CDR3: CSVSEGSEAFF; DNA: TGCAGCGTGAGCGAGGGGTCTGAAGCTTTCTTT
size: .; D: .; J: TRBJ1-4; V: TRBV28; CDR3: CASRGYGVPHSEKLFF; DNA: TGTGCCAGCAGGGGTTACGGTGTGCCACATTCCGAAAAACTGTTTTTT
size: .; D: .; J: TRBJ1-4; V: TRBV9; CDR3: CASSVRHNEKLFF; DNA: TGTGCCAGCAGCGTACGGCATAATGAAAAACTGTTTTTT
size: .; D: .; J: TRBJ1-2; V: TRBV19; CDR3: CATKAPGGYTF; DNA: TGTGCCACCAAGGCCCCGGGCGGCTACACCTTC
size: .; D: .; J: TRBJ2-7; V: TRBV5-4; CDR3: CASSFGVSYEQYF; DNA: TGTGCCAGCAGCTTTGGGGTCTCCTACGAGCAGTACTTC
size: .; D: .; J: TRBJ2-2; V: TRBV7-3; CDR3: CASSPPVANTGELFF; DNA: TGTGCCAGCAGCCCCCCCGTGGCGAACACCGGGGAGCTGTTTTTT
size: .; D: .; J: TRBJ1-1; V: TRBV7-2; CDR3: CASSKGPGQNTEAFF; DNA: TGTGCCAGCAGCAAGGGTCCGGGACAGAACACTGAAGCTTTCTTT
size: .; D: TRBD2; J: TRBJ2-5; V: TRBV5-1; CDR3: CASSLARTSGQETQYF; DNA: TGCGCCAGCAGCTTGGCCAGGACTAGCGGCCAAGAGACCCAGTACTTC
size: .; D: .; J: TRBJ2-7; V: TRBV7-8; CDR3: CASSSLGEQYF; DNA: TGTGCCAGCAGTTCTCTAGGGGAGCAGTACTTC
size: once; D: .; J: TRBJ1-4; V: TRBV29-1; CDR3: CSGRGGHNEKLFF; DNA: TGCAGCGGGAGAGGGGGTCATAATGAAAAACTGTTTTTT
size: .; D: TRBD1; J: TRBJ1-5; V: TRBV19; CDR3: CASSILDRAYSNQPQHF; DNA: TGTGCCAGTAGTATCCTAGACAGGGCTTATAGCAATCAGCCCCAGCATTTT
size: .; D: .; J: TRBJ2-6; V: TRBV5-1; CDR3: CASSPQGAGANVLTF; DNA: TGCGCCAGCAGCCCACAGGGAGCTGGGGCCAACGTCCTGACTTTC
size: .; D: TRBD2; J: TRBJ2-1; V: TRBV7-8; CDR3: CASSFGLAGGPSRDEQFF; DNA: TGTGCCAGCAGCTTTGGACTAGCGGGAGGGCCAAGTCGAGATGAGCAGTTCTTC
size: .; D: .; J: TRBJ1-1; V: TRBV7-2; CDR3: CASSVNRVLNTEAFF; DNA: TGTGCCAGCAGCGTTAATCGGGTTCTGAACACTGAAGCTTTCTTT
size: .; D: .; J: TRBJ2-7; V: TRBV19; CDR3: CASTMDPSGYEQYF; DNA: TGTGCCAGTACCATGGACCCCTCGGGCTACGAGCAGTACTTC
size: .; D: .; J: TRBJ1-3; V: TRBV6-1; CDR3: CASSEHLTRNTIYF; DNA: TGTGCCAGCAGTGAACACCTAACTAGAAACACCATATATTTT
size: few; D: .; J: TRBJ1-1; V: TRBV9; CDR3: CASSTGGHTEAFF; DNA: TGTGCCAGCAGCACCGGGGGGCACACTGAAGCTTTCTTT
size: once; D: .; J: TRBJ1-3; V: TRBV7-9; CDR3: CASSPRGTSGNTIYF; DNA: TGTGCCAGCAGCCCACGAGGGACCTCTGGAAACACCATATATTTT
size: .; D: TRBD1; J: TRBJ1-4; V: TRBV2; CDR3: CASRGGQDNEKLFF; DNA: TGTGCCAGCAGGGGGGGACAGGATAATGAAAAACTGTTTTTT
size: once; D: TRBD1; J: TRBJ1-2; V: TRBV7-2; CDR3: CASSLLQGAYGYTF; DNA: TGTGCCAGCAGCTTACTACAGGGGGCTTATGGCTACACCTTC
size: .; D: TRBD2; J: TRBJ2-3; V: TRBV9; CDR3: CASTSGPSTDTQYF; DNA: TGTGCCAGTACTAGCGGGCCTAGCACAGATACGCAGTATTTT
size: .; D: .; J: TRBJ1-2; V: TRBV30; CDR3: CAWQLGQSYGYTF; DNA: TGTGCCTGGCAACTCGGGCAGAGCTATGGCTACACCTTC
size: .; D: TRBD2; J: TRBJ2-7; V: TRBV6-6; CDR3: CASRAGGPYEQYF; DNA: TGTGCCAGCAGGGCGGGAGGGCCCTACGAGCAGTACTTC
size: .; D: .; J: TRBJ2-7; V: TRBV19; CDR3: CASSIGGQGDEQYF; DNA: TGTGCCAGTAGTATCGGTGGTCAAGGGGACGAGCAGTACTTC